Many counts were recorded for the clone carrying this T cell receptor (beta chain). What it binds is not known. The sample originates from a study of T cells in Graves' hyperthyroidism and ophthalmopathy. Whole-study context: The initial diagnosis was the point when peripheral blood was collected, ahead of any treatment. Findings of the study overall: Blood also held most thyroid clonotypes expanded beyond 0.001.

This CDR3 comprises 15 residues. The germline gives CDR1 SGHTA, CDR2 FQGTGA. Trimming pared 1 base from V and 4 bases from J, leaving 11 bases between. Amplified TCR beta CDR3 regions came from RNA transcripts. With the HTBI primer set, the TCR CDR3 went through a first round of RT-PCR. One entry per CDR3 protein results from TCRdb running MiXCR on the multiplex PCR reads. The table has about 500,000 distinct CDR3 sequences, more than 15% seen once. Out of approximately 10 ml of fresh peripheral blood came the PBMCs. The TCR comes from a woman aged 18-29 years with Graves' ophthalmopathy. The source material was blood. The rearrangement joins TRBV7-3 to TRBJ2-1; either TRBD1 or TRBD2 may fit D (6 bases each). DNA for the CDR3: TGTGCCAGCAGCTTAAGGGGGGCCAAATACAATGAGCAGTTCTTC. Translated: CASSLRGAKYNEQFF.